A single sample is the source of the 29 T cell receptor beta chains below, sequenced in a study of blood T cell repertoires in COVID-19. TCRdb's copy holds only in-frame clones and misses some; the assay was immunoSEQ multiplex PCR. The repertoire has 100,000 to 150,000 clones, about 85% of them found once; the top ten carry around 27%. The sequenced sample consisted of peripheral blood. The receptors derive from a woman of 80 years or more with acute or convalescent COVID-19.

A single count supports this clone. This chain uses TRBV19 with TRBJ2-5, with 14 nucleotides matching TRBD2. Germline trimming cut 6 bases from V and 4 bases from J; bases unmatched to any gene: 7. The CDR3 covers 16 residues. Germline CDR1 LNHDA, CDR2 SQIVND (reference sequence). The CDR3 coding sequence is TGTGCCAGTAGGGGGACTAGCGGGGGATTTTTAGAGACCCAGTACTTC. It yields the protein CASRGTSGGFLETQYF.

This rearrangement joins TRBV28 to TRBJ2-2; TRBD1 is a possible D gene (6 bases). This CDR3 has 15 residues. CDR1 MDHEN and CDR2 SYDVKM come from the germline V gene. The V end was cut by 7 bases, the J end by 1 base, with 13 bases between. The CDR3 sequence is CASIMRDKNTGELFF. CDR3 sequence (DNA): TGTGCCAGCATTATGAGGGACAAGAACACCGGGGAGCTGTTTTTT.

V and J are TRBV9 and TRBJ2-5, with TRBD2 identical over 12 bases. In germline, CDR1 is SGDLS, CDR2 YYNGEE. This CDR3 contains 16 residues. With 1 base clipped from V and 4 bases from J, the junction kept 5 bases outside the gene matches. The CDR3 protein is CASSVTSSGGGETQYF. CDR3 nucleotide sequence: TGTGCCAGCAGCGTAACGTCTAGCGGGGGGGGAGAGACCCAGTACTTC. Complete variable domain (other parts from reference TRBV9 and TRBJ2-5): DSGVTQTPKHLITATGQRVTLRCSPRSGDLSVYWYQQSLDQGLQFLIQYYNGEERAKGNILERFSAQQFPDLHSELNLSSLELGDSALYFCASSVTSSGGGETQYFGPGTRLLVL.

V and J are TRBV7-3 and TRBJ2-3; TRBD2 might be the D (6 bases). CDR3 length: 14 amino acids. Germline V gives CDR1 SGHTA, CDR2 FQGTGA. The V end lost 2 bases, the J end lost 2 bases, and 8 bases lay between the germline ends. This CDR3 is CASSLAGTTDTQYF. For the CDR3, the DNA is TGTGCCAGCAGCTTAGCGGGGACCACAGATACGCAGTATTTT. The full variable domain, in which reference TRBV7-3 and TRBJ2-3 provide the parts outside the CDR3, is GAGVSQTPSNKVTEKGKYVELRCDPISGHTALYWYRQSLGQGPEFLIYFQGTGAADDSGLPNDRFFAVRPEGSVSTLKIQRTERGDSAVYLCASSLAGTTDTQYFGPGTRLTVL.

The rearrangement joins TRBV4-2 to TRBJ2-5; a possible D gene is TRBD2 (6 bases). The CDR3 contains 18 residues. The V gene lost 0 bases and the J gene lost 5 bases, with 22 bases spanning the gap. Germline V gene lookup returns CDR1 LGHNA and CDR2 YNFKEQ. The CDR3 protein is CASSQDLATSWVGETQYF. CDR3 nucleotides: TGTGCCAGCAGCCAAGATCTTGCGACTAGTTGGGTGGGGGAGACCCAGTACTTC.

The rearrangement uses TRBV15 and TRBJ1-2, with TRBD1 matching 11 bases. Germline CDR1 LNHNV, CDR2 YYDKDF (reference sequence). V was clipped by 4 bases and J by 5 bases; unmatched bases: 9. This CDR3 is built from 16 residues. The DNA of the CDR3 is TGTGCCACCAGCATAGGACAGGGGGCCCCTCTATATGGCTACACCTTC. Residues: CATSIGQGAPLYGYTF. The entire variable domain, with the rest obtained from reference TRBV15 and TRBJ1-2, is as follows: DAMVIQNPRYQVTQFGKPVTLSCSQTLNHNVMYWYQQKSSQAPKLLFHYYDKDFNNEADTPDNFQSRRPNTSFCFLDIRSPGLGDTAMYLCATSIGQGAPLYGYTFGSGTRLTVV.

This chain joins TRBV6-5 and TRBJ2-1; 10 bases are shared with TRBD1. Losses at the gene ends were 2 bases for V and 8 bases for J; bases not matched to a gene: 6. The CDR3 has 15 residues. CDR1 is MNHEY, CDR2 SVGAGI, per germline. CDR3 loop: CASSYRDRGADEQFF. The CDR3 bases are TGTGCCAGCAGTTACCGGGACAGGGGAGCGGATGAGCAGTTCTTC.

The rearrangement joins TRBV6-5 to TRBJ1-3; no definite D call. Germline CDR1 MNHEY, CDR2 SVGAGI. This CDR3 is 15 amino acids long. V was shortened by 6 bases and J by 1 base, with 13 bases between the two germline ends. The CDR3 is CASRRVSESGNTIYF. CDR3 DNA sequence: TGTGCCAGCAGACGGGTGTCGGAGTCTGGAAACACCATATATTTT.

The chain links TRBV12-3 or TRBV12-4 to TRBJ1-1; TRBD1 might be the D (5 bases). The CDR3 covers 12 residues. V lost 3 bases, J lost 10 bases, and 12 bases lay in between. The DNA for the CDR3 is TGTGCCAGCAGTTTTGGGGGAGGTAGAGCTTTCTTT. Residues: CASSFGGGRAFF.

The V call is TRBV5-1, the J call TRBJ1-4; 7 nucleotides align to TRBD1. Germline V gives CDR1 SGHRS, CDR2 YFSETQ. After removal of 2 bases from V and 5 bases from J, the junction contained 9 bases not matched to a gene. The CDR3 consists of 16 residues. The CDR3 protein is CASSLPNRGGNEKLFF. The CDR3 DNA reads TGCGCCAGCAGCTTACCAAACAGGGGCGGGAATGAAAAACTGTTTTTT.

The chain is built from TRBV12-3 or TRBV12-4 and TRBJ2-3; D may be TRBD2 (5 bases). Trimming pared 6 bases from V and 10 bases from J, leaving 14 bases between. The CDR3 is made up of 12 amino acids. CDR3 amino acids: CASRARRTSQYF. The CDR3 bases are TGTGCCAGCAGGGCTCGTCGGACTTCGCAGTATTTT.

V usage is TRBV6-6 and J usage is TRBJ1-2; 9 nucleotides match TRBD1. J gave up 6 bases and V 0 bases, and 8 bases lay outside the gene matches. Germline V gene sequence: CDR1 MNHNY, CDR2 SVGAGI (reference sequence). This CDR3 region has 16 residues. CDR3 region: CASSYSPGTGSDGYTF. CDR3 nucleotide sequence: TGTGCCAGCAGTTACTCGCCCGGGACAGGGAGTGATGGCTACACCTTC.

This chain connects TRBV28 to TRBJ1-1, with 7 bases matching TRBD1. Germline V gene sequence: CDR1 MDHEN, CDR2 SYDVKM. V shed 6 bases and J 3 bases; nucleotides not matched to a gene: 4. There are 13 residues in the CDR3. CDR3 region: CASRITGDTEAFF. The CDR3 DNA sequence: TGTGCCAGCAGAATCACAGGGGACACTGAAGCTTTCTTT.

The chain recombines TRBV7-2 with TRBJ2-7, with a tentative D call TRBD1 (5 bases). The germline V and J ends were trimmed by 6 bases and 6 bases, with 18 bases remaining between them. CDR3 size: 14 residues. The germline V gene has CDR1 SGHTA and CDR2 FQGNSA. This chain's CDR3 is CASRHETVSGEQYF. The DNA of the CDR3 is TGTGCCAGCAGACACGAGACAGTCTCCGGCGAGCAGTACTTC.

This clone was seen more than once but under ten times. The chain recombines TRBV4-1 with TRBJ1-1, with 11 bases that match TRBD1. The V segment lost 1 base and the J segment 4 bases; nucleotides outside the gene matches: 5. CDR3 length: 16 amino acids. CDR1 and CDR2 from the germline V gene are MGHRA and YSYEKL. The CDR3 is CASSQVFGTGGTEAFF. CDR3 coding DNA: TGCGCCAGCAGCCAAGTTTTTGGGACAGGGGGCACTGAAGCTTTCTTT.

In DNA, the CDR3 is TGTGCCAGCAGCTTAGCGCAGGGTGTGAACACTGAAGCTTTCTTT. Translating it yields CASSLAQGVNTEAFF. The chain couples TRBV7-9 to TRBJ1-1; the D gene is possibly TRBD1 (5 bases). The CDR3 has 15 amino acids. CDR1 is SEHNR and CDR2 is FQNEAQ in the germline V gene (reference sequence). V was pared by 0 bases and J by 0 bases, with 8 bases between.

This chain uses TRBV7-2 with TRBJ1-2, with a possible D match to TRBD1 (6 bases). From germline, CDR1 is SGHTA and CDR2 FQGNSA. The V and J ends lost 3 bases and 8 bases respectively, with 13 bases between them. This CDR3 is built from 13 residues. CDR3 DNA: TGTGCCAGCAGCTTCAGGGGACCCTACGGCTACACCTTC. Amino acids: CASSFRGPYGYTF.

The chain carries TRBV6-5 and TRBJ1-2; 8 nucleotides match TRBD1. This CDR3 has 13 residues. Germline V gene lookup returns CDR1 MNHEY and CDR2 SVGAGI. V lost 7 bases and J lost 4; bases outside the gene matches: 5. The CDR3 region has the DNA TGTGCCAGCAATACAGGGGGAATCTATGGCTACACCTTC. This gives the protein CASNTGGIYGYTF.

This chain joins TRBV6-4 and TRBJ1-2; tentatively, D is TRBD1 (5 bases). Germline loops: CDR1 MRHNA, CDR2 SNTAGT. The CDR3 length is 15 residues. Trimming took off 3 bases at V and 4 bases at J, with 15 bases between the two ends. DNA of the CDR3: TGTGCCAGCAGTGAGGAGATGGCCCAGGGCTATGGCTACACCTTC. Translated: CASSEEMAQGYGYTF.

The genes are TRBV19 and TRBJ1-2, with TRBD1 identical over 7 bases. The CDR3 sequence is 14 residues long. Losses at the gene ends were 7 bases for V and 5 bases for J; bases not matched to a gene: 10. The germline V gene encodes CDR1 LNHDA and CDR2 SQIVND (reference sequence). In nucleotides, the CDR3 is TGTGCCAGTACTCGAACAGGGGTCGGATATGGCTACACCTTC. It specifies CASTRTGVGYGYTF.

The gene calls are TRBV3-1 (or the pseudogene TRBV3-2) and TRBJ2-5; the D gene is possibly TRBD1 (5 bases). Trimming removed 1 base from V and 5 bases from J, with 20 bases in between. There are 17 residues in the CDR3. Per germline, CDR1 LGHDT and CDR2 YNNKEL (reference sequence). DNA of the CDR3: TGTGCCAGCAGCCAAGCAATAGTCAGGGCGGCGGCGGAGACCCAGTACTTC. Translated, it gives CASSQAIVRAAAETQYF.

V and J are TRBV5-1 and TRBJ2-7; D possibly corresponds to TRBD1 (6 bases). This CDR3 region has 13 residues. Deletions cut 5 bases from V and 3 bases from J, with 12 bases between. Per the germline V gene, CDR1 is SGHRS and CDR2 is YFSETQ. This CDR3 is CASRIGQNYEQYF. CDR3 DNA sequence: TGCGCCAGCAGGATCGGACAGAACTACGAGCAGTACTTC.

The J gene is TRBJ1-5, the V gene TRBV4-2, with 8 bases that match TRBD1. The germline gives CDR1 LGHNA, CDR2 YNFKEQ. With 3 bases clipped from V and 3 bases from J, the junction kept 7 bases outside the gene matches. The length of the CDR3 is 16 residues. CDR3 residues: CASSQVRQGFNQPQHF. CDR3 bases: TGTGCCAGCAGCCAGGTTCGACAGGGGTTCAATCAGCCCCAGCATTTT.

The chain joins TRBV9 to TRBJ2-3; 9 positions match TRBD2. The CDR3 contains 18 residues. V lost 4 bases and J lost 2; bases outside the gene matches: 14. Germline V gene data show CDR1 as SGDLS and CDR2 as YYNGEE. The CDR3 bases are TGTGCCAGCAGCCCCTGGGGGCGGGGGGGCCTGGACACAGATACGCAGTATTTT. It encodes CASSPWGRGGLDTDTQYF.

This chain connects TRBV12-3 or TRBV12-4 to TRBJ1-2, with 9 bases identical to TRBD1. The CDR3 contains 13 residues. With 3 bases clipped from V and 8 bases from J, the junction kept 4 bases outside the gene matches. The CDR3 loop is CASSFWTGVGYTF. Written as DNA, the CDR3 is TGTGCCAGCAGTTTCTGGACAGGGGTAGGCTACACCTTC.

This rearrangement joins TRBV27 to TRBJ1-2; D possibly corresponds to TRBD1 (6 bases). CDR3 length: 11 amino acids. Trimming stripped 5 bases from V and 8 bases from J, with 9 bases between. Germline V gives CDR1 MNHEY, CDR2 SMNVEV (reference sequence). The DNA of the CDR3 is TGTGCCAGCAGTGCAGGGGAAGGCTACACCTTC. As protein: CASSAGEGYTF.

The V call is TRBV5-1, the J call TRBJ1-2; 10 nucleotides line up with TRBD1. The CDR3 loop spans 16 amino acids. Germline V gives CDR1 SGHRS, CDR2 YFSETQ. V shed 2 bases and J 1 base; nucleotides not matched to a gene: 5. CDR3 amino acids: CASSFSTGGLNYGYTF. The CDR3 DNA reads as TGCGCCAGCAGCTTTTCGACAGGGGGCCTTAACTATGGCTACACCTTC.

CDR3 nucleotide sequence: TGTGCCAGCAGTGATCTAGGGGGTATAAACAATGAGCAGTTCTTC. Translation gives CASSDLGGINNEQFF. The gene calls are TRBV6-1 and TRBJ2-1, with D possibly being TRBD1 (6 bases). V was trimmed by 3 bases and J by 5 bases, leaving 14 bases between them. Germline CDR1 and CDR2: MNHNS and SASEGT. The CDR3 length is 15 residues.

J is TRBJ1-1 and V is TRBV6-5; 8 nucleotides agree with TRBD1. J lost 1 base, V lost 6 bases, and 4 bases had no gene match. The CDR3 length is 14 residues. Germline CDR1 and CDR2: MNHEY and SVGAGI. The CDR3 DNA is TGTGCCAGCAGCCGACAGGGGAGGAACACTGAAGCTTTCTTT. Protein: CASSRQGRNTEAFF.